This paragraph reports one TCR beta chain. Its antigen is still unknown. The source of the sample is a study of cytomegalovirus exposure and HLA in healthy donors. Study-wide background: Among the approximately 380 donors who were genotyped, 70% to 90% fell in the genetic ancestry cluster that is associated with self-reported Caucasian donors.

The PCR had 60 Vbeta and 13 Jbeta primers. Libraries were prepared by immunoSEQ multiplex PCR; TCRdb keeps only in-frame clonotypes and omits some of them. Found here are roughly 160,000 clones, about 65% of them singletons; the top ten hold over 2.5%. General study results and limits: It was 160 or so TCR beta chains that were listed as cytomegalovirus-associated. A later analysis reportedly identified an Asian-associated ancestry cluster as carrying fewer N-insertions than the approximately 670-donor mean.

J was trimmed by 5 bases and V by 7 bases; bases with no gene match: 11. Germline CDR1 MDHEN, CDR2 SYDVKM. The CDR3 is 15 residues long. V and J are TRBV28 and TRBJ2-5; the match to TRBD1 covers 9 bases. The TCR sequence derives from a woman between 25 and 40 years old in good health and CMV-seronegative. The sequencing input was PBMCs. The CDR3 nucleotides read TGTGCCAGCACCGTCCCGGGACAGGGCGAGGAGACCCAGTACTTC. Protein: CASTVPGQGEETQYF. Full variable domain (outside the CDR3, taken from reference TRBV28 and TRBJ2-5): DVKVTQSSRYLVKRTGEKVFLECVQDMDHENMFWYRQDPGLGLRLIYFSYDVKMKEKGDIPEGYSVSREKKERFSLILESASTNQTSMYLCASTVPGQGEETQYFGPGTRLLVL.